The 10 T cell receptor beta chains presented below share a single source sample, sequenced in a study of blood T cell repertoires in COVID-19. Repertoires were generated with immunoSEQ multiplex PCR, while TCRdb's copy carries only in-frame clones and drops some. Of roughly 200,000 clones listed, 86% were seen once; the top ten hold less than 4.5%. Sequenced sample: PBMCs or T cells enriched from blood (not recorded which). These receptor sequences come from a woman aged 40 to 50 with acute COVID-19.

The chain joins TRBV6-2 or TRBV6-3 to TRBJ1-2; D uncertain. The V end was cut by 2 bases, the J end by 5 bases, with 15 bases between. There are 15 residues in the CDR3. Germline V gene data show CDR1 as MNHEY and CDR2 as SVGEGT. The chain's CDR3 is CASSYNLGGAYGYTF. The CDR3, as DNA: TGTGCCAGCAGTTACAATCTCGGTGGAGCGTATGGCTACACCTTC.

The V gene is TRBV7-2, the J gene TRBJ1-1; D ambiguous. The CDR3 extends over 16 amino acids. Germline-derived CDR1 and CDR2 are SGHTA and FQGNSA. Trimming pared 5 bases from V and 0 bases from J, leaving 16 bases between. For the CDR3, the DNA is TGTGCCAGCAGCCCCCCCGTAGTCACTATGAACACTGAAGCTTTCTTT. The encoded protein is CASSPPVVTMNTEAFF.

The rearrangement uses TRBV5-1 and TRBJ1-1; 9 nucleotides agree with TRBD1. The V and J ends lost 4 bases and 5 bases, in that order; junction bases with no gene match: 6. CDR3 size: 14 residues. From germline, CDR1 is SGHRS and CDR2 YFSETQ. The CDR3 reads CASSPGTGRTEAFF. CDR3 in DNA: TGCGCCAGCAGCCCCGGGACAGGGAGGACTGAAGCTTTCTTT. Full variable domain (remainder filled in from reference TRBV5-1 and TRBJ1-1): KAGVTQTPRYLIKTRGQQVTLSCSPISGHRSVSWYQQTPGQGLQFLFEYFSETQRNKGNFPGRFSGRQFSNSRSEMNVSTLELGDSALYLCASSPGTGRTEAFFGQGTRLTVV.

CDR3 coding DNA: TGCGCCAGCAGCTTGGTAGGGGGAGGGGTGAACACTGAAGCTTTCTTT. Residues: CASSLVGGGVNTEAFF. The V call is TRBV5-1, the J call TRBJ1-1; a possible D gene is TRBD1 (6 bases). Germline loops: CDR1 SGHRS, CDR2 YFSETQ. Trimming took off 0 bases at V and 0 bases at J, with 12 bases between the two ends. CDR3 length equals 16 residues.

The rearrangement joins TRBV10-3 to TRBJ2-7, with TRBD1 identical over 7 bases. Germline loops: CDR1 ENHRY, CDR2 SYGVKD. The CDR3 is made up of 17 amino acids. Trimming cost V 0 bases and J 0 bases; bases outside gene matches: 8. The CDR3 loop is CAISESLTGPSSYEQYF. In nucleotides, the CDR3 is TGTGCCATCAGTGAGTCTTTGACAGGGCCGAGCTCCTACGAGCAGTACTTC.

In this sample, this clone turned up once. V gene TRBV30 combines with J gene TRBJ2-7; 7 nucleotides match TRBD2. V was pared by 1 base and J by 5 bases, with 5 bases of the junction left unmatched. The CDR3 runs to 13 residues. Germline V CDR1 and CDR2: GTSNPN, SVGIG (reference sequence). The CDR3 here is CAWSAGTKHEQYV. The CDR3 DNA reads TGTGCCTGGAGTGCAGGGACTAAGCACGAGCAGTACGTC.

The chain joins TRBV7-8 to TRBJ2-1, with 12 bases that match TRBD2. The CDR3 covers 18 residues. Per germline, CDR1 SGHVS and CDR2 FQNEAQ. J was trimmed by 0 bases and V by 5 bases; bases with no gene match: 8. CDR3 DNA: TGTGCCAGCAGCCCCCGGCTAGCGGGGGGGAGCTCCTACAATGAGCAGTTCTTC. This translates into CASSPRLAGGSSYNEQFF.

J is TRBJ2-3 and V is TRBV20-1, with 10 nucleotides matching TRBD2. The CDR3 is 17 residues long. Germline values: CDR1 DFQATT, CDR2 SNEGSKA (reference sequence). The ends lost 3 bases at V and 2 bases at J; junction bases unmatched: 11. In nucleotides, the CDR3 is TGCAGTGCTAGTTGGGCGAGGCTAGCGGGGGACACAGATACGCAGTATTTT. It yields the protein CSASWARLAGDTDTQYF.

This rearrangement joins TRBV14 to TRBJ1-2; D is possibly TRBD1 (5 bases). CDR1 SGHDN and CDR2 FVKESK come from the germline V gene. The length of the CDR3 is 17 residues. The V end lost 0 bases, the J end lost 4 bases, and 18 bases lay between the germline ends. The chain's CDR3 is CASSQDWARGGGYGYTF. The CDR3 nucleotides read TGTGCCAGCAGCCAAGATTGGGCTCGGGGGGGAGGCTATGGCTACACCTTC.

As concerns this clone: The same CDR3 can be traced to other DNA sequences in this sample. The genes are TRBV19 and TRBJ1-1; 9 bases align to TRBD1. The CDR3 runs to 13 residues. With V trimmed by 7 bases and J by 5 bases, 5 bases remained unmatched. The V gene's germline CDR1 is LNHDA and CDR2 SQIVND (reference sequence). As DNA, the CDR3 is TGTGCCAGTACACAGGGGGCGGGTACTGAAGCTTTCTTT. The encoded protein is CASTQGAGTEAFF.